This TCR beta chain derives from a study of cytomegalovirus exposure and HLA in healthy donors. Study-wide results and caveats: Reports credit the classifier with highly specific, highly sensitive diagnosis of cytomegalovirus status. One later analysis, an examination of the 90 to 150 validation repertoires, found that first-cohort TCR clusters tended to co-occur in them.

The assay was immunoSEQ multiplex PCR, and TCRdb's table has in-frame clones only and misses some. The sample includes tens of thousands of clones, 85% of them seen just once. The CDR3 is 14 amino acids. V shed 4 bases and J 1 base; nucleotides not matched to a gene: 1. Germline assignment: CDR1 LNHNV and CDR2 YYDKDF (reference sequence). As to this clone: Antigen specificity is unknown.

V and J are TRBV15 and TRBJ2-3; the match to TRBD1 covers 8 bases. This TCR derives from a man aged 18 to 29 in good health and CMV-seropositive. Sample: PBMCs. CDR3 protein: CATSTRGRTDTQYF. The CDR3 DNA reads as TGTGCCACCAGCACCAGGGGGCGCACAGATACGCAGTATTTT.